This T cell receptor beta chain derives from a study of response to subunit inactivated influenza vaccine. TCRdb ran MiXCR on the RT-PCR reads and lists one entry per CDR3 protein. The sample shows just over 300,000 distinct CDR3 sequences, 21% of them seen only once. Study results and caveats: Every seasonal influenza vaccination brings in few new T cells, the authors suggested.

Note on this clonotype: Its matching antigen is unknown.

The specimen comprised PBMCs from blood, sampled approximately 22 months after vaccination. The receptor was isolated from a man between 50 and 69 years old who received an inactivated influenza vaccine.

The CDR3 DNA sequence: TGTGCCAGCAGCCGAGTAGCTCGGGAGACCCAGTACTTC. Its translation is CASSRVARETQYF. This chain links TRBV7-2 with TRBJ2-5; D not resolved. The CDR3 spans 13 residues. Per the germline V gene, CDR1 is SGHTA and CDR2 is FQGNSA. Trimming took 5 bases from V and 5 from J, leaving 12 bases between them.